This TCR beta chain was captured in a study of PD-L1 blockade in urothelial cancer. Using immunoSEQ multiplex PCR, the repertoire was profiled, and TCRdb retains in-frame clones only, with some absent. This table has about 14,000 clones, over 75% appearing once. Germline CDR1 SNHLY, CDR2 FYNNEI. CDR3 size: 13 residues. V was clipped by 1 base and J by 7 bases, with 7 bases between them. The source of this sequence is a man aged 65-85 years with urothelial cancer. The sample was PBMCs, taken around atezolizumab (anti-PD-L1) treatment. This sequence joins TRBV2 and TRBJ2-2; D possibly corresponds to TRBD2 (5 bases). CDR3 residues: CASSEGGYGELFF. CDR3 DNA: TGTGCCAGCAGTGAAGGAGGGTACGGGGAGCTGTTTTTT.